The sequence of this T cell receptor (beta chain) was determined in a study of monozygotic twins with inflammatory bowel disease. Findings and limits, study-wide: By inverse Simpson index, TCRbeta diversity was lower in IBD patients than in healthy co-twins.

A note on this clonotype: Antigen specificity is unknown.

Blood was drawn once per donor, and each sample measured roughly 2.5 ml. Per TCR library, about 3,300 ng of total RNA was used. TCRdb reprocessed the 5' RACE reads, keeping one entry per CDR3 protein, no DNA. The sample spans about 350,000 distinct CDR3 sequences; the ten largest clones claim around 2%. The sequenced material came from blood. The sequence was obtained from a human donor with ulcerative colitis or Crohn's disease, or a healthy co-twin of an affected twin (not recorded which).

The CDR3 sequence: CASSFGPNYGYTF. The chain links TRBV28 to TRBJ1-2. The CDR3 sequence is 13 residues long. CDR1 and CDR2 from the germline V gene are MDHEN and SYDVKM.